Ten or more counts support the clone carrying this TCR beta chain. The data are from a study of patients and donors after allogeneic stem cell transplantation. TCRdb fed the RT-PCR reads into MiXCR, producing one record per CDR3 protein. Of fewer than 500,000 distinct CDR3 sequences listed, roughly 17% are singletons. The sample was blood, either unsorted or a sorted T cell fraction (not recorded which). This TCR was recovered from a human donor who was either an allogeneic HSCT recipient or a stem cell or donor lymphocyte infusion donor (not recorded which). It is not recorded whose cells these are; they may come from a transplant donor.

This CDR3 reads CASSLQGDDKNSPLHF. The DNA for the CDR3 is TGTGCCAGCAGCTTACAGGGCGACGATAAAAATTCACCCCTCCACTTT. This chain connects TRBV7-6 to TRBJ1-6; weak D call: TRBD1 (5 bases). The CDR3 has 16 amino acids. The V gene lost 2 bases and the J gene lost 7 bases, with 15 bases spanning the gap. In germline, CDR1 is SGHVS, CDR2 FNYEAQ.